This T cell receptor (beta chain) was captured in a study of CXCR3-negative and CXCR3-positive naive CD8 T cells. Naive CD8+ T cells carried a CD45RO-CCR7+CD27+CD95- phenotype. Details on this clonotype: Its specificity is unknown.

5' RACE with UMI labels generated the TRB cDNA libraries. Reanalyzing the 5' RACE reads, TCRdb keeps one entry per CDR3 protein, without DNA. The sample table sets out around 95,000 distinct CDR3 sequences. Whole-study results and caveats: TRB CDR3 properties served as the basis for inferring TCR strength, and surface CD5 was comparable between naive subsets. Naive cells positive for CXCR3 carried more hydrophobic TRB CDR3s than CXCR3-negative ones.

Germline V lookup: CDR1 SGHAT, CDR2 FQNNGV. CDR3 length: 16 amino acids. The chain recombines TRBV11-2 with TRBJ2-2; TCRdb indicates TRBD2, and absent DNA this call remains unverified. The source is a human donor in good health. Some clones in this sample may be carry-over from other donors' samples. Sequencing was done on a sample of naive CXCR3+ CD8+ T cells from blood. Subset in this sample: CD45RO-CCR7+CD27+CD95- naive CD8+ T cells expressing CXCR3 (TNR3+). CDR3 sequence reads: CASSLIRLANTGELFF.